The next 31 T cell receptor beta chains were all read from a single sample in a study of cytomegalovirus exposure and HLA in healthy donors. Both 60 Vbeta primers and 13 Jbeta primers went into the PCR. Produced via immunoSEQ multiplex PCR; TCRdb's table is partial and in-frame only. The table includes around 190,000 clones, roughly 85% detected once. Sequences were obtained from PBMCs. Source of these receptors: a woman in her 40s in good health and CMV-seronegative.

This chain joins TRBV23-1 and TRBJ1-1; D gene unclear. TRBV23-1 is known as an ORF, though its function is uncertain. The CDR3 covers 13 residues. Trimming cost V 7 bases and J 0 bases, with 9 bases left between them. The DNA for the CDR3 is TGCGCCAGCATGTTCAGAATGAACACTGAAGCTTTCTTT. Translation: CASMFRMNTEAFF.

The chain uses TRBV5-4 and TRBJ2-2; 7 bases line up with TRBD1. The CDR3 spans 16 residues. V shed 5 bases and J 1 base; nucleotides not matched to a gene: 8. CDR1 and CDR2 (germline): SGHNT, YYREEE (reference sequence). CDR3: CASRDRAGGNTGELFF. The DNA of the CDR3 is TGTGCCAGCAGGGACCGGGCAGGGGGGAACACCGGGGAGCTGTTTTTT.

This chain uses TRBV6-1 with TRBJ2-2; 11 bases line up with TRBD2. Trimming took 4 bases from V and 9 from J; bases not matched to a gene: 16. CDR1 and CDR2 (germline): MNHNS, SASEGT. The CDR3 spans 18 residues. The CDR3 region has the DNA TGTGCCAGCAGTGCAATAGCGGGGGGGCCCCGCTTACTTTGGGAGCTGTTTTTT. Translated: CASSAIAGGPRLLWELFF.

The chain links TRBV11-3 to TRBJ2-6; D is perhaps TRBD2 (5 bases). This CDR3 is 17 amino acids long. Trimming stripped 0 bases from V and 2 bases from J, with 11 bases between. The germline V gene has CDR1 SGHNT and CDR2 YENEEA. The CDR3 coding sequence is TGTGCCAGCAGCTTAGACCCTCCGGGGACTGGGGCCAACGTCCTGACTTTC. It yields the protein CASSLDPPGTGANVLTF.

The V and J genes are TRBV7-2 and TRBJ2-7; D is uncertain. This CDR3 region has 13 residues. Germline CDR1 SGHTA, CDR2 FQGNSA. Deletions cut 6 bases from V and 4 bases from J, with 13 bases between. The CDR3 reads CASSPRVGYEQYF. CDR3 DNA sequence: TGTGCCAGCAGTCCCCGGGTTGGATACGAGCAGTACTTC.

This chain uses TRBV6-5 with TRBJ2-7; D unresolved. This CDR3 spans 11 amino acids. Trimming took off 7 bases at V and 3 bases at J, with 7 bases between the two ends. Germline V CDR1 and CDR2: MNHEY, SVGAGI. This chain's CDR3 is CASTRIYEQYF. The CDR3 DNA reads TGTGCCAGCACCAGGATCTACGAGCAGTACTTC.

Points on this clone: An end of the junction does not agree with germline; a read error may underlie this. The chain recombines TRBV7-9 with TRBJ2-1; maybe TRBD2 (5 bases). The CDR3 covers 12 residues. In germline, CDR1 is SEHNR, CDR2 FQNEAQ (reference sequence). The chain's CDR3 is CSSGGRLNEQFF. In nucleotides, the CDR3 is TGTTCCAGCGGCGGAAGGCTCAATGAGCAGTTCTTC.

J is TRBJ2-7 and V is TRBV11-3; maybe TRBD1 (5 bases). Trimming pared 1 base from V and 3 bases from J, leaving 13 bases between. The CDR3 is 15 amino acids. From germline, CDR1 is SGHNT and CDR2 YENEEA. The CDR3 here is CASSLVGGADYEQYF. The CDR3 DNA reads TGTGCCAGCAGCTTAGTTGGTGGGGCAGACTACGAGCAGTACTTC.

This chain links TRBV9 with TRBJ1-5; TRBD1 matches at 11 bases. Per the germline V gene, CDR1 is SGDLS and CDR2 is YYNGEE. V lost 3 bases, J lost 4 bases, and 15 bases stayed unmatched. The CDR3 extends over 19 amino acids. The CDR3 bases are TGTGCCAGCAGCGAACCCTCAGGGGACAGGGGGAAAACAAATCAGCCCCAGCATTTT. This codes for CASSEPSGDRGKTNQPQHF.

This chain uses TRBV5-4 with TRBJ1-2; possibly TRBD1 for D (6 bases). Germline V CDR1 and CDR2: SGHNT, YYREEE (reference sequence). The length of the CDR3 is 15 residues. Deletions cut 1 base from V and 8 bases from J, with 18 bases between. CDR3 residues: CASSLQGTRYEGYTF. As DNA, the CDR3 is TGTGCCAGCAGCTTGCAGGGGACGAGGTATGAGGGCTACACCTTC.

There are a few counts of this clone. The chain joins TRBV5-4 to TRBJ1-2; D remains ambiguous. Trimming cost V 4 bases and J 7 bases, with 23 bases left between them. Germline V gives CDR1 SGHNT, CDR2 YYREEE (reference sequence). This CDR3 is 16 amino acids long. The CDR3: CASSQVGTDRGSGYTF. The DNA of the CDR3 is TGTGCCAGCAGCCAAGTTGGTACAGACCGAGGGAGTGGCTACACCTTC. Full variable domain (rest looked up from reference TRBV5-4 and TRBJ1-2): ETGVTQSPTHLIKTRGQQVTLRCSSQSGHNTVSWYQQALGQGPQFIFQYYREEENGRGNFPPRFSGLQFPNYSSELNVNALELDDSALYLCASSQVGTDRGSGYTFGSGTRLTVV.

V and J are TRBV9 and TRBJ2-1; tentatively, D is TRBD1 (7 bases). Trimming cost V 2 bases and J 6 bases, with 12 bases left between them. Germline CDR1 SGDLS, CDR2 YYNGEE. The CDR3 consists of 14 residues. Written as DNA, the CDR3 is TGTGCCAGCAGCGTTACGCAGGGGGGCAATGAGCAGTTCTTC. It specifies CASSVTQGGNEQFF.

The V and J genes are TRBV6-5 and TRBJ1-5, with 7 bases aligning to TRBD1. Trimming took 7 bases from V and 5 from J; bases not matched to a gene: 8. CDR3 length equals 14 residues. Germline V gene data show CDR1 as MNHEY and CDR2 as SVGAGI. DNA for the CDR3: TGTGCCAGCACCCTCAGGGGGACTTATCAGCCCCAGCATTTT. Protein: CASTLRGTYQPQHF.

This chain joins TRBV11-3 and TRBJ2-4; TRBD1 is a possible D gene (5 bases). CDR1 and CDR2 (germline): SGHNT, YENEEA. The CDR3 has 16 amino acids. The V gene lost 5 bases and the J gene lost 2 bases, with 16 bases spanning the gap. DNA for the CDR3: TGTGCCAGCAGCCATCAGGGTTCCACGACCAAAAACATTCAGTACTTC. Protein sequence: CASSHQGSTTKNIQYF. Variable domain in full (rest from reference TRBV11-3 and TRBJ2-4): EAGVVQSPRYKIIEKKQPVAFWCNPISGHNTLYWYLQNLGQGPELLIRYENEEAVDDSQLPKDRFSAERLKGVDSTLKIQPAELGDSAVYLCASSHQGSTTKNIQYFGAGTRLSVL.

Concerning this clone: The junction and the germline gene differ at one end; a read error may be behind it. This rearrangement joins TRBV5-6 to TRBJ2-3; 10 bases agree with TRBD2. Germline loops: CDR1 SGHDT, CDR2 YYEEEE. There are 16 residues in the CDR3. Here the CDR3 DNA reads TGTGTCAGCAGCCCCCCGGTGGGTAGCGGGAGGTATACGCAGTATTTT. Its protein product is CVSSPPVGSGRYTQYF. Full variable domain (rest looked up from reference TRBV5-6 and TRBJ2-3): DAGVTQSPTHLIKTRGQQVTLRCSPKSGHDTVSWYQQALGQGPQFIFQYYEEEERQRGNFPDRFSGHQFPNYSSELNVNALLLGDSALYLCVSSPPVGSGRYTQYFGPGTRLTVL.

This clone was detected only a few times. The chain combines TRBV6-1 with TRBJ2-7; no clear D. Germline lookup yields CDR1 MNHNS and CDR2 SASEGT. V gave up 8 bases and J gave up 1 base, with 12 bases separating them. The CDR3 contains 13 residues. The CDR3 nucleotides are TGTGCCAGCTTCCACCGGGTTTCCTACGAGCAGTACTTC. It yields the protein CASFHRVSYEQYF.

This chain uses TRBV5-1 with TRBJ2-1; no clear D. With 0 bases removed from V and 0 bases from J, the gap between germline ends came to 7 bases. The CDR3 is 15 residues long. Germline V gene sequence: CDR1 SGHRS, CDR2 YFSETQ. DNA of the CDR3: TGCGCCAGCAGCTTGGCTCGGAGCTCCTACAATGAGCAGTTCTTC. Amino acid sequence: CASSLARSSYNEQFF. Full variable domain (remainder filled in from reference TRBV5-1 and TRBJ2-1): KAGVTQTPRYLIKTRGQQVTLSCSPISGHRSVSWYQQTPGQGLQFLFEYFSETQRNKGNFPGRFSGRQFSNSRSEMNVSTLELGDSALYLCASSLARSSYNEQFFGPGTRLTVL.

The V and J genes are TRBV2 and TRBJ1-1; tentatively, D is TRBD1 (5 bases). This CDR3 is 14 amino acids long. V lost 7 bases and J lost 4, with 16 bases in between. Per the germline V gene, CDR1 is SNHLY and CDR2 is FYNNEI. The CDR3 nucleotides are TGTGCCAGCAATAGACAGCCTGGGTTCACTGAAGCTTTCTTT. Its protein is CASNRQPGFTEAFF.

This chain links TRBV6-1 with TRBJ2-1; no clear D. The CDR3 has 12 amino acids. V was clipped by 7 bases and J by 4 bases, with 8 bases between them. Germline lookup yields CDR1 MNHNS and CDR2 SASEGT. The CDR3 here is CASMVQYNEQFF. The CDR3 DNA follows: TGTGCCAGCATGGTCCAGTACAATGAGCAGTTCTTC.

The V call is TRBV5-1, the J call TRBJ1-1; weak D call: TRBD1 (5 bases). Per germline, CDR1 SGHRS and CDR2 YFSETQ. Deletions cut 1 base from V and 6 bases from J, with 10 bases between. The CDR3 is 13 residues long. CDR3: CASSLRSGAEAFF. CDR3 nucleotide sequence: TGCGCCAGCAGCTTGAGGTCGGGGGCTGAAGCTTTCTTT.

V and J are TRBV30 and TRBJ1-2; D not resolved. CDR1 is GTSNPN and CDR2 is SVGIG in the germline V gene (reference sequence). V dropped 7 bases and J dropped 4 bases, with 22 bases sitting between them. The CDR3 covers 15 residues. The CDR3 coding sequence is TGTGCCTCACCCCGGGGATCTCAGAAGCCCTATGGCTACACCTTC. This translates into CASPRGSQKPYGYTF.

The V gene is TRBV9, the J gene TRBJ2-3, with D uncertain. Germline V CDR1 and CDR2: SGDLS, YYNGEE. The V gene lost 0 bases and the J gene lost 14 bases, with 16 bases spanning the gap. This CDR3 comprises 13 residues. In DNA form, the CDR3 reads TGTGCCAGCAGCGTAGCGCCCGCGGATATACGGTATTTT. Its protein product is CASSVAPADIRYF.

This chain links TRBV27 with TRBJ1-1, with D possibly being TRBD1 (5 bases). The CDR3 contains 16 residues. From germline, CDR1 is MNHEY and CDR2 SMNVEV (reference sequence). Trimming removed 0 bases from V and 0 bases from J, with 11 bases in between. In nucleotides, the CDR3 is TGTGCCAGCAGTTTATCTCGGGGACTGTTGAACACTGAAGCTTTCTTT. It is translated as CASSLSRGLLNTEAFF.

The chain links TRBV2 to TRBJ1-1; 12 nucleotides line up with TRBD1. Germline V gene sequence: CDR1 SNHLY, CDR2 FYNNEI. Trimming took 6 bases from V and 6 from J; bases not matched to a gene: 5. The CDR3 is 14 residues long. The CDR3 loop reads CASRGTGGWSEAFF. CDR3 coding DNA: TGTGCCAGCAGGGGGACAGGGGGCTGGTCTGAAGCTTTCTTT. Drawing the rest from reference TRBV2 and TRBJ1-1, the complete variable domain is EPEVTQTPSHQVTQMGQEVILRCVPISNHLYFYWYRQILGQKVEFLVSFYNNEISEKSEIFDDQFSVERPDGSNFTLKIRSTKLEDSAMYFCASRGTGGWSEAFFGQGTRLTVV.

This rearrangement joins TRBV19 to TRBJ1-3, with D hard to call. CDR3 length equals 15 residues. V was pared by 5 bases and J by 1 base, with 12 bases between. Germline V gene sequence: CDR1 LNHDA, CDR2 SQIVND (reference sequence). The CDR3 DNA reads TGTGCCAGTAGTCGGCAGGCCCGTTCTGGAAACACCATATATTTT. This translates into CASSRQARSGNTIYF.

This clone was recorded a few times. J is TRBJ1-1 and V is TRBV6-6; maybe TRBD1 (5 bases). Trimming took 0 bases from V and 11 from J, leaving 13 bases between them. The CDR3 covers 13 residues. In germline, CDR1 is MNHNY, CDR2 SVGAGI (reference sequence). CDR3 amino acids: CASSYSQGAVAFF. CDR3 coding DNA: TGTGCCAGCAGTTACTCCCAAGGGGCGGTCGCTTTCTTT.

This chain links TRBV5-1 with TRBJ2-5; the D gene is possibly TRBD1 (6 bases). This CDR3 region has 14 residues. Germline loops: CDR1 SGHRS, CDR2 YFSETQ. With 4 bases removed from V and 2 bases from J, the gap between germline ends came to 12 bases. The CDR3 region has the DNA TGCGCCAGCAGCCAGACAGGAAAACAAGAGACCCAGTACTTC. Translating it yields CASSQTGKQETQYF.

This chain connects TRBV28 to TRBJ2-7; possibly TRBD2 for D (5 bases). V was shortened by 5 bases and J by 3 bases, with 17 bases between the two germline ends. The CDR3 contains 15 residues. Germline values: CDR1 MDHEN, CDR2 SYDVKM. CDR3 residues: CASSTLARGIYEQYF. The CDR3 DNA sequence: TGTGCCAGCAGTACCTTAGCGAGAGGTATCTACGAGCAGTACTTC.

The V gene is TRBV15, the J gene TRBJ1-1; D gene unclear. This CDR3 contains 14 residues. The V gene lost 0 bases and the J gene lost 6 bases, with 11 bases spanning the gap. In germline, CDR1 is LNHNV, CDR2 YYDKDF (reference sequence). The CDR3 loop is CATSRDIVGSEAFF. Written as DNA, the CDR3 is TGTGCCACCAGCAGAGATATCGTCGGGTCTGAAGCTTTCTTT.

In DNA form, the CDR3 reads TGTGCCAGCAGCCCAGGAGGTGGCGGGCTCGGCAATGAGCAGTTCTTC. Its protein is CASSPGGGGLGNEQFF. V gene TRBV7-3 combines with J gene TRBJ2-1; TRBD2 might be the D (5 bases). This CDR3 has 16 amino acids. V was shortened by 5 bases and J by 6 bases, with 20 bases between the two germline ends. Germline V CDR1 and CDR2: SGHTA, FQGTGA. The variable domain in full, with the rest retrieved from reference TRBV7-3 and TRBJ2-1, is GAGVSQTPSNKVTEKGKYVELRCDPISGHTALYWYRQSLGQGPEFLIYFQGTGAADDSGLPNDRFFAVRPEGSVSTLKIQRTERGDSAVYLCASSPGGGGLGNEQFFGPGTRLTVL.

The chain carries TRBV30 and TRBJ2-5; the match to TRBD1 covers 8 bases. The CDR3 is made up of 13 amino acids. Germline V CDR1 and CDR2: GTSNPN, SVGIG (reference sequence). The V segment lost 8 bases and the J segment 11 bases; nucleotides outside the gene matches: 16. CDR3 nucleotide sequence: TGTGCCGCGACTCGGACAGGGCTCGATGGGCAGTACTTC. Translating gives CAATRTGLDGQYF.